Below are 10 T cell receptor beta chains sequenced from a single sample in a study of CD8+CD57+ T cells in acquired aplastic anemia. Investigators profiled TCR beta VDJ and CDR3 from genomic DNA template. From the reads, TCRdb called clonotypes with MiXCR, one entry per CDR3 protein. The table has about 160,000 distinct CDR3 sequences, 35% to 55% seen once. The sequencing sample was made of sorted CD4+, CD8+, or CD8+CD57+ T cells (not recorded which) from PBMCs. All receptors come from a human donor in good health.

In regard to this clonotype: Possible read error: a much larger clone is one base away. This CDR3 reads CASSLVTPTGGGDTEAFF. In DNA form, the CDR3 reads TGCGCCAGCAGCTTGGTGACCCCGACAGGGGGAGGGGACACTGAAGCTTTCTTT. The chain combines TRBV5-1 with TRBJ1-1, with 9 bases lining up with TRBD1. CDR3 size: 18 residues. From germline, CDR1 is SGHRS and CDR2 YFSETQ. Germline trimming cut 0 bases from V and 3 bases from J; bases unmatched to any gene: 12.

This clonotype was observed at least ten times. This chain connects TRBV5-6 to TRBJ1-1, with D unresolved. CDR3 length equals 14 residues. V lost 1 base and J 0 bases, leaving 7 bases between the germline ends. From germline, CDR1 is SGHDT and CDR2 YYEEEE. Here the CDR3 DNA reads TGTGCCAGCAGCTTGCAGACTATGAACACTGAAGCTTTCTTT. This encodes CASSLQTMNTEAFF. Complete variable domain (other parts from reference TRBV5-6 and TRBJ1-1): DAGVTQSPTHLIKTRGQQVTLRCSPKSGHDTVSWYQQALGQGPQFIFQYYEEEERQRGNFPDRFSGHQFPNYSSELNVNALLLGDSALYLCASSLQTMNTEAFFGQGTRLTVV.

The chain carries TRBV24-1 and TRBJ2-1; 7 nucleotides align to TRBD2. This CDR3 is 12 amino acids long. Trimming took 5 bases from V and 9 from J; bases not matched to a gene: 3. Germline V gives CDR1 KGHDR, CDR2 SFDVKD. In DNA form, the CDR3 reads TGTGCCACCAGTGCCGGCGGGGGTGAGCAGTTCTTC. This translates into CATSAGGGEQFF.

This clonotype was counted between two and nine times. This chain connects TRBV28 to TRBJ2-5; 9 bases line up with TRBD1. The CDR3 has 13 amino acids. V lost 5 bases and J lost 12; bases outside the gene matches: 10. The germline gives CDR1 MDHEN, CDR2 SYDVKM. CDR3 coding DNA: TGTGCCAGCAGTGTAAATACGGGGACAGGGAAGTACTTC. It codes for CASSVNTGTGKYF.

The chain carries TRBV20-1 and TRBJ1-5; 9 nucleotides line up with TRBD1. V lost 6 bases to trimming and J lost 3 bases; unmatched junction nucleotides: 9. The CDR3 spans 15 residues. Germline V gives CDR1 DFQATT, CDR2 SNEGSKA (reference sequence). CDR3 sequence reads: CSATGTGRLNQPQHF. CDR3 nucleotides: TGCAGTGCGACCGGGACAGGGCGACTCAATCAGCCCCAGCATTTT.

This clonotype was seen a few times. This CDR3 fails to terminate in the conserved phenylalanine or tryptophan, so it likely reflects a read error. The V gene is TRBV10-2, the J gene TRBJ2-7; possibly TRBD2 for D (6 bases). The CDR3 extends over 15 amino acids. Germline V gene lookup returns CDR1 WSHSY and CDR2 SAAADI. The ends were cut back, 8 bases at V and 3 bases at J, with 20 bases in the middle. The CDR3 DNA follows: TGCGCCAGCGGAGGTGTGGGGGGTGAAATCTACGAGCAGTACTCA. Its translation is CASGGVGGEIYEQYS.

The J gene is TRBJ1-6, the V gene TRBV7-7; a possible D gene is TRBD1 (6 bases). CDR3 length: 12 amino acids. CDR1 is SSHAT, CDR2 FNYEAQ, per germline (reference sequence). V lost 6 bases and J lost 13, with 13 bases in between. The CDR3 bases are TGTGCCAGCAGACCACAGGGTTCCCCCCTCCACTTT. It encodes CASRPQGSPLHF.

This clonotype appeared a few times. The chain links TRBV20-1 to TRBJ2-7, with D perhaps matching TRBD1 (5 bases). V shed 7 bases and J shed 3 bases, with 13 bases lying between them. Germline-derived CDR1 and CDR2 are DFQATT and SNEGSKA (reference sequence). The CDR3 runs to 12 residues. The CDR3 sequence: CSGGGALYEQYF. The CDR3 bases are TGCAGTGGCGGTGGGGCGCTCTACGAGCAGTACTTC.

The chain employs TRBV13 and TRBJ2-5, with 9 bases lining up with TRBD2. The junction had 7 bases not matched to a gene; V was cut back by 4 bases and J by 1 base. CDR1 and CDR2 (germline): PRHDT, FYEKMQ (reference sequence). This CDR3 region has 16 residues. The CDR3 nucleotides read TGTGCCAGCAGCTCCAGGGTAGCGGGGGCCCAAGAGACCCAGTACTTC. Translation: CASSSRVAGAQETQYF. Looking up the rest from reference TRBV13 and TRBJ2-5 gives the full variable domain: AAGVIQSPRHLIKEKRETATLKCYPIPRHDTVYWYQQGPGQDPQFLISFYEKMQSDKGSIPDRFSAQQFSDYHSELNMSSLELGDSALYFCASSSRVAGAQETQYFGPGTRLLVL.

This clonotype showed up many times. The chain carries TRBV6-1 and TRBJ2-7, with TRBD1 matching over 9 bases. V dropped 8 bases and J dropped 5; count of bases not matched to a gene: 10. The CDR3 covers 14 residues. Germline lookup yields CDR1 MNHNS and CDR2 SASEGT. The CDR3 DNA reads TGTGCCAGCTACGACCGGGACAGGGCGCACGAGCAGTACTTC. Its translation is CASYDRDRAHEQYF.